This T cell receptor (beta chain) was captured in a study of T cell responses to AZD1222 COVID-19 vaccine. CDR1 and CDR2 (germline): LGHNT, FRNRAP. J was trimmed by 7 bases and V by 5 bases; bases with no gene match: 5. CDR3 size: 13 residues. With regard to this clone: What it recognizes is unknown.

Regarding the study as a whole: Compared with day 0, the breadth and depth of the Spike-specific TCR repertoire rose significantly after two doses of AZD1222.

Generated by immunoSEQ multiplex PCR, the TCRdb table keeps only in-frame clones and is missing some. The sample records over 100,000 clones, roughly 88% being singletons. V usage is TRBV12-5 and J usage is TRBJ1-1; TRBD1 matches 9 bases. The source was peripheral blood, collected on day 0 of AZD1222 vaccination. This receptor was identified in an adult in good health. CDR3 sequence reads: CASGTGQGVEAFF. Here the CDR3 DNA reads TGTGCTAGTGGTACGGGACAGGGCGTTGAAGCTTTCTTT.